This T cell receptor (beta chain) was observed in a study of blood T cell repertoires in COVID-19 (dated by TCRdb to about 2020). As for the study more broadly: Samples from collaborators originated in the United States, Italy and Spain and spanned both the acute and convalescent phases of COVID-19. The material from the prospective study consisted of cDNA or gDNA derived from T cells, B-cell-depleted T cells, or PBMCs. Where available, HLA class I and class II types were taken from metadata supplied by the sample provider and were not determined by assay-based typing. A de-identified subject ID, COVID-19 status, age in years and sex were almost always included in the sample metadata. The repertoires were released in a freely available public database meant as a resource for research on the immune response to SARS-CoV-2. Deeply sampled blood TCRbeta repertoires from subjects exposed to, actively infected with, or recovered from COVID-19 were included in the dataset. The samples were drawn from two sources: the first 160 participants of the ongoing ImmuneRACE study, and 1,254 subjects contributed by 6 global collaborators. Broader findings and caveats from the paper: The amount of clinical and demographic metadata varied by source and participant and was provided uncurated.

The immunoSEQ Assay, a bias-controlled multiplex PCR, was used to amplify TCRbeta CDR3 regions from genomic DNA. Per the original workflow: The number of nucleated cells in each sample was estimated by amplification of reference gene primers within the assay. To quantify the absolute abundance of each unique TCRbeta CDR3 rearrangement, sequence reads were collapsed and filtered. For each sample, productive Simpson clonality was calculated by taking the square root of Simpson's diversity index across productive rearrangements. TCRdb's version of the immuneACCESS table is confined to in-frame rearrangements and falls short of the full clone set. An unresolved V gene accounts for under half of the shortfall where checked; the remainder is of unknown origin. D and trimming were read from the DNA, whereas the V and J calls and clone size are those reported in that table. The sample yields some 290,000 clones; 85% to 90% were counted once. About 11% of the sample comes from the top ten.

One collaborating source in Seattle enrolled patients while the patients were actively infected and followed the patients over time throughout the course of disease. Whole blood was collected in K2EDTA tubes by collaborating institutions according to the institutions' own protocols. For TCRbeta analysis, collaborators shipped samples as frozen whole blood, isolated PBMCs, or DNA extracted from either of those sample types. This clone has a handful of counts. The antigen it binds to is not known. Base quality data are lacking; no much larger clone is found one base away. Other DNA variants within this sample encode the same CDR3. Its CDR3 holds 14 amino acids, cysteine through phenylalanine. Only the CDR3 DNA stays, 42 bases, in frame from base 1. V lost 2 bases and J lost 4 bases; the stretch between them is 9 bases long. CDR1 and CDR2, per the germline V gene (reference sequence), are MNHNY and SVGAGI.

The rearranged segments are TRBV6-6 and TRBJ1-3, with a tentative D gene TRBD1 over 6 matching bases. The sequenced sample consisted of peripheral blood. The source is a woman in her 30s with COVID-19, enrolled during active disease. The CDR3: CASSYGQGGNTIYF. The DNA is TGTGCCAGCAGTTACGGGCAGGGGGGAAACACCATATATTTT.